A single sample is the source of the 23 T cell receptor beta chains below, sequenced in a study of T cells expressing NK-cell markers. TCRdb reanalyzed the 5' RACE reads and collapses them to one entry per CDR3 protein, without DNA. Its table lists approximately 460,000 distinct CDR3 sequences. Sequences were obtained from blood T cells: a sorted CD56 or NKG2C T cell subset, CD4+ or CD8+ T cells, or bulk PBMC T cells (not recorded which). All receptors derive from a woman aged 18-69 years in good health.

V usage is TRBV3-1 and J usage is TRBJ2-5; TCRdb designates TRBD2, a call that cannot be tested without DNA. Germline values: CDR1 LGHDT, CDR2 YNNKEL (reference sequence). The CDR3 runs 15 residues. The CDR3 is CASSSRGREGETQYF.

This CDR3 is CASSLRDGADTQYF. The chain combines TRBV28 with TRBJ2-3; TCRdb reports TRBD2, a call that lacks DNA to check it against. Germline V gives CDR1 MDHEN, CDR2 SYDVKM. The CDR3 runs to 14 residues.

The chain is built from TRBV15 and TRBJ1-1. Germline CDR1 and CDR2: LNHNV and YYDKDF (reference sequence). The CDR3 consists of 12 residues. Here the CDR3 reads CATKGGNTEAFF.

J is TRBJ2-1 and V is TRBV20-1; TCRdb's D call of TRBD1 is untestable without DNA. The CDR3 has 13 amino acids. Germline values: CDR1 DFQATT, CDR2 SNEGSKA (reference sequence). CDR3 sequence reads: CSARDRGDNEQFF.

V and J are TRBV7-3 and TRBJ2-1; TCRdb designates TRBD2, a call that cannot be tested without DNA. This CDR3 contains 16 residues. In germline, CDR1 is SGHTA, CDR2 FQGTGA. CDR3 sequence reads: CASSPGYGLDAPMQFF.

The chain uses TRBV6-6 and TRBJ1-3. The CDR3 has 12 amino acids. Germline V gene lookup returns CDR1 MNHNY and CDR2 SVGAGI (reference sequence). The CDR3 spells CASSYDLMAIYF.

The chain is built from TRBV4-3 and TRBJ1-6. The CDR3 is 15 residues long. Germline values: CDR1 LGHNA, CDR2 YSLEER. The CDR3 loop reads CASSQGRSYNSPLHF.

The chain uses TRBV7-3 and TRBJ2-1; there is no DNA to check the TCRdb D call of TRBD2. This CDR3 is 15 amino acids long. Germline CDR1 reads SGHTA; CDR2 reads FQGTGA. This chain's CDR3 is CASSTSGSSGNEQFF.

The rearrangement joins TRBV12-3 or TRBV12-4 to TRBJ2-7; the TCRdb call, TRBD1, lacks DNA for checking. The CDR3 loop spans 14 amino acids. The CDR3 spells CASSPHRASYEQYF.

The CDR3 sequence is CASSQEASAHNEQFF. The chain combines TRBV4-2 with TRBJ2-1. The germline gives CDR1 LGHNA, CDR2 YNFKEQ. The CDR3 runs to 15 residues.

The chain joins TRBV20-1 to TRBJ2-7; TCRdb selects TRBD1, and the lack of DNA leaves this call unchecked. Germline V gives CDR1 DFQATT, CDR2 SNEGSKA (reference sequence). There are 15 residues in the CDR3. CDR3 protein: CSARKRTPDSYEQYF.

The V gene is TRBV3-1, the J gene TRBJ1-2. Germline V CDR1 and CDR2: LGHDT, YNNKEL (reference sequence). The CDR3 is 14 residues long. The CDR3 protein is CASSQVAADYGYTF.

CDR3 residues: CASSPPGQGAGSNQPQHF. This chain connects TRBV6-1 to TRBJ1-5; TCRdb proposes TRBD1, but this gene call is untestable without DNA. CDR1 is MNHNS and CDR2 is SASEGT in the germline V gene. This CDR3 has 18 residues.

The chain recombines TRBV12-3 or TRBV12-4 with TRBJ2-3; TCRdb indicates TRBD1, and absent DNA this call remains unverified. The CDR3 extends over 16 amino acids. CDR3 sequence reads: CASSTGQGIGTDTQYF.

The chain links TRBV5-5 to TRBJ2-3; no DNA is available, so the TRBD2 call from TCRdb remains unchecked. Germline assignment: CDR1 SGHKS and CDR2 YYEKEE (reference sequence). This CDR3 has 17 amino acids. CDR3 residues: CASSLVRWAEGTDTQYF.

The chain combines TRBV6-1 with TRBJ1-4. Germline V gene sequence: CDR1 MNHNS, CDR2 SASEGT. The CDR3 runs 14 residues. The CDR3 sequence is CASSPQVLGEKLFF.

This chain uses TRBV7-6 with TRBJ2-7; without DNA, the TCRdb call of TRBD1 cannot be checked. There are 14 residues in the CDR3. Germline-derived CDR1 and CDR2 are SGHVS and FNYEAQ. The CDR3 spells CASGAGTGNYEQYF. The complete variable domain, with remaining parts taken from reference TRBV7-6 and TRBJ2-7, reads GAGVSQSPRYKVTKRGQDVALRCDPISGHVSLYWYRQALGQGPEFLTYFNYEAQQDKSGLPNDRFSAERPEGSISTLTIQRTEQRDSAMYRCASGAGTGNYEQYFGPGTRLTVT.

The rearrangement links TRBV7-9 to TRBJ1-4. Per germline, CDR1 SEHNR and CDR2 FQNEAQ (reference sequence). The CDR3 is 14 amino acids. CDR3 loop: CASSPLVMDEKLFF.

V gene TRBV6-1 combines with J gene TRBJ2-6; there is no DNA to check the TCRdb D call of TRBD2. This CDR3 spans 14 amino acids. Per the germline V gene, CDR1 is MNHNS and CDR2 is SASEGT. This CDR3 is CASLTGRGANVLTF.

CDR3 region: CASSPQPPRDRDEQYF. The genes are TRBV28 and TRBJ2-7; TCRdb's D call of TRBD1 is untestable without DNA. CDR1 is MDHEN, CDR2 SYDVKM, per germline. The CDR3 extends over 16 amino acids.

The CDR3 loop reads CSVGQDPYEQYF. The genes are TRBV29-1 and TRBJ2-7. CDR3 length equals 12 residues. Germline CDR1 reads SQVTM; CDR2 reads ANQGSEA.

The CDR3 sequence is CAWSGQGRNEKLFF. The V call is TRBV30, the J call TRBJ1-4. CDR3 size: 14 residues. Germline V gives CDR1 GTSNPN, CDR2 SVGIG (reference sequence). The full variable domain, completed using reference TRBV30 and TRBJ1-4, is SQTIHQWPATLVQPVGSPLSLECTVEGTSNPNLYWYRQAAGRGLQLLFYSVGIGQISSEVPQNLSASRPQDRQFILSSKKLLLSDSGFYLCAWSGQGRNEKLFFGSGTQLSVL.

This chain joins TRBV9 and TRBJ2-3; absent DNA, TCRdb's TRBD2 call cannot be checked. CDR3 length equals 15 residues. Germline loops: CDR1 SGDLS, CDR2 YYNGEE. The CDR3 is CASSASGSGADTQYF.